A selection of T cell receptor beta chains follows, all from one sample in a study of Graves' ophthalmopathy and Graves' hyperthyroidism. TCRdb processed the multiplex PCR reads anew with MiXCR; each CDR3 protein has one entry. There are roughly 400,000 distinct CDR3 sequences in the sample; roughly 18% occur only once, and roughly 1.5% lies in the top ten. The specimen was peripheral blood. All receptors derive from a young woman with Graves' ophthalmopathy. The CDR3 runs from the conserved cysteine through the conserved F or W.

V gene	J gene	CDR3 length	CDR3 protein
TRBV19	TRBJ1-1	14	CASSIIGLNTEAFF
TRBV11-2	TRBJ2-7	15	CASSSGLAGWYEQYF
TRBV28	TRBJ2-5	15	CASSRMTEGQETQYF
TRBV27	TRBJ1-3	17	CASSLGSPASSGNTIYF
TRBV3-1	TRBJ1-6	16	CASSQVSGRGNSPLHF
TRBV2	TRBJ2-5	16	CASSESWTGGRETQYF
TRBV6-1	TRBJ2-7	12	CASGDSWYEQYF
TRBV14	TRBJ2-5	13	CASSQNVVGTQYF
TRBV6-2/TRBV6-3	TRBJ1-1	16	CASTLPQGAKDTEAFF
TRBV28	TRBJ2-3	11	CASSSPDTQYF
TRBV6-5	TRBJ2-2	16	CASSFTTGWDTGELFF
TRBV12-3/TRBV12-4	TRBJ2-7	15	CASSTTGTSAGEQYF
TRBV6-2/TRBV6-3	TRBJ2-7	14	CASSHPGQDYEQYF
TRBV20-1	TRBJ2-5	12	CSASPGEETQYF
TRBV7-2	TRBJ2-7	14	CASSSSVLTGEQYF
TRBV19	TRBJ1-1	15	CASSIEPGQATEAFF
TRBV28	TRBJ1-6	15	CASSPGGDYNSPLHF
TRBV5-1	TRBJ1-2	16	CASSSLGTGEGYGYTF
TRBV7-2	TRBJ2-3	16	CASSLSFGGNTDTQYF
TRBV6-5	TRBJ2-3	16	CASSYFGGAATDTQYF
TRBV12-5	TRBJ1-1	13	CASGLTANTEAFF
TRBV30	TRBJ1-1	12	CAWNGVNTEAFF
TRBV28	TRBJ1-1	15	CASSLGGALNTEAFF
TRBV5-1	TRBJ1-1	12	CASSRDAGEAFF
TRBV27	TRBJ1-1	13	CASSFRAGTEAFF
TRBV19	TRBJ1-1	12	CASSIVRGEAFF
TRBV6-1	TRBJ2-7	13	CASSRADNYEQYF
TRBV6-1	TRBJ2-7	14	CASRAGTGFYEQYF
TRBV6-5	TRBJ2-5	17	CASSYYLQGTDQETQYF
TRBV7-2	TRBJ1-1	14	CASNKGGGYTEAFF
TRBV5-1	TRBJ1-2	14	CASSLESGLNGYTF
TRBV6-5	TRBJ1-6	15	CASNARSSYNSPLHF
TRBV12-3/TRBV12-4	TRBJ1-1	12	CANRAMNTEAFF
TRBV4-3	TRBJ2-7	15	CASSQSRGGSYEQYF
TRBV11-2	TRBJ1-2	16	CASSSPRRGDRGGYTF
TRBV24-1	TRBJ2-2	17	CATSDLGRQGLTGELFF
TRBV28	TRBJ2-7	14	CASSRTGLLYEQYF
TRBV6-4	TRBJ2-3	15	CASSDSSGGANTQYF
TRBV7-9	TRBJ1-5	15	CASSPDRGRNQPQHF
TRBV28	TRBJ1-6	21	CASSLFGLGQGARLANSPLHF
TRBV5-1	TRBJ2-2	15	CASSHRQRYTGELFF